Following are 15 T cell receptor beta chains from one sample sequenced in a study of blood T cell repertoires in COVID-19. TCRdb keeps only in-frame clones here, not all; method: immunoSEQ multiplex PCR. The sample consists of about 250,000 clones, over 80% of them appearing once. Sample: peripheral blood. These receptors were taken from a woman between 40 and 50 years old who had recovered from COVID-19.

The chain is built from TRBV12-5 and TRBJ2-1, with a weak D call TRBD2 (5 bases). Germline V lookup: CDR1 LGHNT, CDR2 FRNRAP. Trimming cost V 0 bases and J 3 bases, with 12 bases left between them. The CDR3 has 16 residues. The CDR3 spells CASGLVPGNHYNEQFF. For the CDR3, the DNA is TGTGCTAGTGGTTTGGTACCGGGGAACCACTACAATGAGCAGTTCTTC.

Written as DNA, the CDR3 is TGCGCCAGCAGCTTGGGACAGACGAACACCGGGGAGCTGTTTTTT. It codes for CASSLGQTNTGELFF. V gene TRBV5-1 combines with J gene TRBJ2-2, with D tentatively TRBD1 (5 bases). V was pared by 0 bases and J by 0 bases, with 6 bases between. The germline V gene has CDR1 SGHRS and CDR2 YFSETQ. This CDR3 contains 15 residues.

The genes are TRBV9 and TRBJ1-6, with D possibly TRBD1 on 5 matching bases. The CDR3 contains 16 residues. CDR1 and CDR2 (germline): SGDLS, YYNGEE. Trimming took 4 bases from V and 7 from J, leaving 18 bases between them. The CDR3 sequence: CASSWTADSGNSPLHF. CDR3 sequence (DNA): TGTGCCAGCAGCTGGACCGCCGACAGCGGGAATTCACCCCTCCACTTT.

This clone was recorded once. The chain has TRBV28 and TRBJ2-3; 8 bases fit TRBD2. CDR3 length: 15 amino acids. Germline V gene data show CDR1 as MDHEN and CDR2 as SYDVKM. The V and J ends lost 3 bases and 3 bases, in that order; junction bases with no gene match: 5. The CDR3 loop reads CASSFPGLGTDTQYF. DNA for the CDR3: TGTGCCAGCAGTTTCCCGGGACTAGGAACAGATACGCAGTATTTT. Combining the CDR3 with reference TRBV28 and TRBJ2-3 gives the whole variable domain DVKVTQSSRYLVKRTGEKVFLECVQDMDHENMFWYRQDPGLGLRLIYFSYDVKMKEKGDIPEGYSVSREKKERFSLILESASTNQTSMYLCASSFPGLGTDTQYFGPGTRLTVL.

This clone showed up just a few times. This rearrangement joins TRBV7-6 to TRBJ1-3, with 7 bases that match TRBD1. The CDR3 contains 16 residues. The germline gives CDR1 SGHVS, CDR2 FNYEAQ. V trimming: 5 bases; J trimming: 8 bases; junction bases outside the gene matches: 15. CDR3 sequence: CASSQPTGAAVDTIYF. For the CDR3, the DNA is TGTGCCAGCAGCCAACCCACAGGGGCCGCCGTAGACACCATATATTTT.

This chain connects TRBV6-6 to TRBJ1-5; 8 bases fit TRBD1. Trimming took 4 bases from V and 1 from J; bases not matched to a gene: 3. Per the germline V gene, CDR1 is MNHNY and CDR2 is SVGAGI (reference sequence). CDR3 size: 15 residues. This CDR3 reads CASSSGQVSNQPQHF. CDR3 bases: TGTGCCAGCAGTTCGGGACAGGTGAGCAATCAGCCCCAGCATTTT.

The chain links TRBV28 to TRBJ2-2; the D gene is possibly TRBD2 (5 bases). The V end lost 7 bases, the J end lost 5 bases, and 32 bases lay between the germline ends. In germline, CDR1 is MDHEN, CDR2 SYDVKM. CDR3 length equals 20 residues. The CDR3 nucleotides read TGTGCCAGCAATATTCTAGGCGCCTTTCATTTGAGGAGGCAAACCGGGGAGCTGTTTTTT. Protein: CASNILGAFHLRRQTGELFF.

The chain combines TRBV11-3 with TRBJ1-3; possible D gene TRBD1, 5 bases. Per germline, CDR1 SGHNT and CDR2 YENEEA. The CDR3 extends over 15 amino acids. V was clipped by 2 bases and J by 1 base, with 9 bases between them. For the CDR3, the DNA is TGTGCCAGCAGCTTACAAGGGACTTCTGGAAACACCATATATTTT. Its protein is CASSLQGTSGNTIYF.

The chain combines TRBV7-2 with TRBJ1-5; maybe TRBD1 (6 bases). The germline V and J ends were trimmed by 4 bases and 7 bases, with 14 bases remaining between them. The CDR3 extends over 14 amino acids. Per germline, CDR1 SGHTA and CDR2 FQGNSA. CDR3 coding DNA: TGTGCCAGCAGCTCGGCAGGGGTATACCAGCCCCAGCATTTT. The encoded protein is CASSSAGVYQPQHF.

This chain uses TRBV15 with TRBJ1-5; D unclear. Trimming stripped 8 bases from V and 4 bases from J, with 12 bases between. The CDR3 is made up of 13 amino acids. Per germline, CDR1 LNHNV and CDR2 YYDKDF (reference sequence). The CDR3 DNA follows: TGTGCCACCGGGGAGAAGGCAAATCAGCCCCAGCATTTT. Protein: CATGEKANQPQHF. Using reference TRBV15 and TRBJ1-5 for the parts outside the CDR3, the full variable domain is DAMVIQNPRYQVTQFGKPVTLSCSQTLNHNVMYWYQQKSSQAPKLLFHYYDKDFNNEADTPDNFQSRRPNTSFCFLDIRSPGLGDTAMYLCATGEKANQPQHFGDGTRLSIL.

The rearrangement links TRBV19 to TRBJ1-1; D gene uncertain. The CDR3 extends over 13 amino acids. Germline V gives CDR1 LNHDA, CDR2 SQIVND (reference sequence). V was shortened by 5 bases and J by 7 bases, with 14 bases between the two germline ends. The DNA of the CDR3 is TGTGCCAGTAGTTTAGGACCGGGGTTTGAAGCTTTCTTT. It yields the protein CASSLGPGFEAFF.

CDR3 in amino acids: CASSLGEPGNTIYF. The CDR3 bases are TGCGCCAGCAGCTTAGGGGAACCTGGAAACACCATATATTTT. The chain joins TRBV5-1 to TRBJ1-3; maybe TRBD1 (5 bases). V was trimmed by 2 bases and J by 2 bases, leaving 8 bases between them. Germline V gene data show CDR1 as SGHRS and CDR2 as YFSETQ. CDR3 size: 14 residues.

The chain links TRBV7-2 to TRBJ2-2; a weak D match, TRBD1 (5 bases). Germline CDR1 is SGHTA and CDR2 is FQGNSA. V was cut by 5 bases and J by 7 bases, with 11 bases left in between. The CDR3 spans 13 residues. The CDR3 sequence is CASSRGRGGELFF. The CDR3 bases are TGTGCCAGCAGCCGTGGAAGGGGCGGGGAGCTGTTTTTT.

CDR3 amino acids: CSGGTGMNTEAFF. The CDR3 DNA is TGCAGCGGCGGAACAGGGATGAACACTGAAGCTTTCTTT. The V gene is TRBV29-1, the J gene TRBJ1-1, with TRBD1 as a possible D gene (6 bases). CDR1 is SQVTM and CDR2 is ANQGSEA in the germline V gene. Trimming removed 7 bases from V and 0 bases from J, with 12 bases in between. The CDR3 runs to 13 residues.

The V call is TRBV7-9, the J call TRBJ2-1; perhaps TRBD1 as D (6 bases). The CDR3 length is 16 residues. Germline CDR1 and CDR2: SEHNR and FQNEAQ (reference sequence). The V end lost 1 base, the J end lost 8 bases, and 18 bases lay between the germline ends. The CDR3 loop is CASSLGGHFPGDEQFF. Written as DNA, the CDR3 is TGTGCCAGCAGCTTAGGGGGACATTTCCCTGGGGATGAGCAGTTCTTC.